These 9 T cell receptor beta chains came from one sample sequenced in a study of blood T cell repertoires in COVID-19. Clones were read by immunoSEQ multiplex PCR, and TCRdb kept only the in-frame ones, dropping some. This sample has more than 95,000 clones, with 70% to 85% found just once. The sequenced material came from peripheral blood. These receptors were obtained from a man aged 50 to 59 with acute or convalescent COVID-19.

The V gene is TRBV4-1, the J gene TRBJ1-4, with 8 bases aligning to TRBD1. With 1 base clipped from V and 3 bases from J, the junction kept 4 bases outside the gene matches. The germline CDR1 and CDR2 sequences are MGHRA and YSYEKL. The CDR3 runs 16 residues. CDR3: CASSQARGHANEKLFF. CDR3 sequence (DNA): TGCGCCAGCAGCCAAGCCAGGGGGCATGCTAATGAAAAACTGTTTTTT.

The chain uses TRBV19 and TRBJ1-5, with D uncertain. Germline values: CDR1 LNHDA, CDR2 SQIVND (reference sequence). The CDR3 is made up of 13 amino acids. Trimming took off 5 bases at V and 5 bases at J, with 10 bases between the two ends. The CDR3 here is CASSEQADQPQHF. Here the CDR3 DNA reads TGTGCCAGTAGTGAGCAGGCTGATCAGCCCCAGCATTTT.

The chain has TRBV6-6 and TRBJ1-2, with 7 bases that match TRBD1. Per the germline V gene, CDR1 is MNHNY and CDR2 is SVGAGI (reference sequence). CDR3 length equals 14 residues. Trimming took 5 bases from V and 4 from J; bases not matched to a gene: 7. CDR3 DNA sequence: TGTGCCAGCAGTACCCACAGGGGCCCCTATGGCTACACCTTC. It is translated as CASSTHRGPYGYTF.

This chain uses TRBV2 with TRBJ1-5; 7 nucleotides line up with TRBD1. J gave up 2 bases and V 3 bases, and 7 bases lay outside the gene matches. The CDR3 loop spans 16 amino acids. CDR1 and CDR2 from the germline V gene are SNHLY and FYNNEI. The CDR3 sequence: CASSDFGTEGNQPQHF. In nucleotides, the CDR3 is TGTGCCAGCAGTGACTTCGGGACAGAGGGCAATCAGCCCCAGCATTTT.

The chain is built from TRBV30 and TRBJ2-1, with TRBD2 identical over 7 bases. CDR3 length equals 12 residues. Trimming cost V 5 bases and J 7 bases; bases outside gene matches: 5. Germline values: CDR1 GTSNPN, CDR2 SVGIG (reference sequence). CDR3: CAWSEGGNEQFF. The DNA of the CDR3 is TGTGCCTGGTCCGAGGGAGGGAATGAGCAGTTCTTC.

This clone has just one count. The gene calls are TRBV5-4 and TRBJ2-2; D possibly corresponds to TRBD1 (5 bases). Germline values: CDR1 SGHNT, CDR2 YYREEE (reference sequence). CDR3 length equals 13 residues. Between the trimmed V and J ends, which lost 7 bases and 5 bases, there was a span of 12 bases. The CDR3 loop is CASGGRETGELFF. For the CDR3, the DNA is TGTGCCAGCGGTGGCAGGGAAACCGGGGAGCTGTTTTTT.

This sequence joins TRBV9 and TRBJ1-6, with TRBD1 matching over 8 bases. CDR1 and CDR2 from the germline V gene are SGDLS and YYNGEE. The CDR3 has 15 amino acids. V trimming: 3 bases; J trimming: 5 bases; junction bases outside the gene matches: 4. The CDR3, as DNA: TGTGCCAGCAGCGCAACGACAGGGGATAATTCACCCCTCCACTTT. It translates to CASSATTGDNSPLHF.

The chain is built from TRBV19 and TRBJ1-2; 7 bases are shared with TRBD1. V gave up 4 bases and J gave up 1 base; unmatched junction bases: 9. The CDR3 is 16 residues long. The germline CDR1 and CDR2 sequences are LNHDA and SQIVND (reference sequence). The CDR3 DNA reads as TGTGCCAGTAGTAAATACGCTGACAGGGTTAACTATGGCTACACCTTC. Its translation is CASSKYADRVNYGYTF.

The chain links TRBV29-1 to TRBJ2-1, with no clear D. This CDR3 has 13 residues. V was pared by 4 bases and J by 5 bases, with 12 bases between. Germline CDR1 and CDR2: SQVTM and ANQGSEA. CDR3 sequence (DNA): TGCAGCGTTGGCCTCACCCAGGACAATGAGCAGTTCTTC. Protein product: CSVGLTQDNEQFF.